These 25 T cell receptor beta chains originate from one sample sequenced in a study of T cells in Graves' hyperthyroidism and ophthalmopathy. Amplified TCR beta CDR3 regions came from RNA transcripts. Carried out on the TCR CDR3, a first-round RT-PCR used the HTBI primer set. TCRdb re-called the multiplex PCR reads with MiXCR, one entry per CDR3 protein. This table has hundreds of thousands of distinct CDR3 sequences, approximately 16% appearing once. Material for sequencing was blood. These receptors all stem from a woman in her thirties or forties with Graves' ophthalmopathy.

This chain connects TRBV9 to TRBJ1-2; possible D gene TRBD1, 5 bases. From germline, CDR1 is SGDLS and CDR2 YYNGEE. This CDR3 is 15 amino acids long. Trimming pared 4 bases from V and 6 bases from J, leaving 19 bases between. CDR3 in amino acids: CASSPSGGGLDGYTF. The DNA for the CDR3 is TGTGCCAGCAGCCCAAGTGGGGGGGGTTTGGATGGCTACACCTTC. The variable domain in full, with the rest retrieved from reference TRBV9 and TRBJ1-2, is DSGVTQTPKHLITATGQRVTLRCSPRSGDLSVYWYQQSLDQGLQFLIQYYNGEERAKGNILERFSAQQFPDLHSELNLSSLELGDSALYFCASSPSGGGLDGYTFGSGTRLTVV.

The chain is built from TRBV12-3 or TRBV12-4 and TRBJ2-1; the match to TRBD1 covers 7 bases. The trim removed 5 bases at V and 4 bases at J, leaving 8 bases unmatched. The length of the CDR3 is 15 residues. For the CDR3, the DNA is TGTGCCAGCAGTCCGCGACAGGGACAATACAATGAGCAGTTCTTC. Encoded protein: CASSPRQGQYNEQFF.

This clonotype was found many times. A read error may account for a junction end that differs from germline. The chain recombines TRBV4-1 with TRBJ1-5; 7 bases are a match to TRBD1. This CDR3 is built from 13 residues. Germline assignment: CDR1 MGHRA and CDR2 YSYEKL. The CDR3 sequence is CASSQDRNQPQHF. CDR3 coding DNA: TGTGCCAGCAGTCAGGACAGGAATCAGCCCCAGCATTTT.

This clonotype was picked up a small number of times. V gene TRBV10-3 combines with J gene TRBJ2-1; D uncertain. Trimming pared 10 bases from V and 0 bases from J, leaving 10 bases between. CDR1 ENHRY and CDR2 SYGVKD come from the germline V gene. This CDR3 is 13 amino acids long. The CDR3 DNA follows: TGTGCCACCAACGACCCCTCCTACAATGAGCAGTTCTTC. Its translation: CATNDPSYNEQFF.

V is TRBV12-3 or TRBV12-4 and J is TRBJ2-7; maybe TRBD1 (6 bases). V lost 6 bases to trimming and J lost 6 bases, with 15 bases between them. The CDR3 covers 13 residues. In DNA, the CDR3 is TGTGCCAGCAGCGAAGTGGGGACAACCGAGCAGTACTTC. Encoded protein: CASSEVGTTEQYF.

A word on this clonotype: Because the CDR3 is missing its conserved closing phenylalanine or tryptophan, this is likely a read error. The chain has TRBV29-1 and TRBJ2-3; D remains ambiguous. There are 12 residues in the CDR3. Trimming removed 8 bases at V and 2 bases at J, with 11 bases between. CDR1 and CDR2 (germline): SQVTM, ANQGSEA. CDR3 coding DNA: TGCAGCCTGTTGACACCCACAGATACGCAGTATCTT. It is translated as CSLLTPTDTQYL.

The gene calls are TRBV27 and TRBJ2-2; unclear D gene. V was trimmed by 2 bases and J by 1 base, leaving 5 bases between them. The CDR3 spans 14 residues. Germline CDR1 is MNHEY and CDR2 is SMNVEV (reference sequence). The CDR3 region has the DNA TGTGCCAGCAGTTTACGTAGGAACACCGGGGAGCTGTTTTTT. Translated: CASSLRRNTGELFF.

The CDR3 spells CASSPSGGPDNEQFF. In DNA form, the CDR3 reads TGTGCCAGCAGTCCTAGCGGGGGCCCCGATAATGAGCAGTTCTTC. This chain connects TRBV3-1 to TRBJ2-1; 10 positions agree with TRBD2. The V and J ends lost 6 bases and 7 bases, in that order; junction bases with no gene match: 9. The germline gives CDR1 LGHDT, CDR2 YNNKEL (reference sequence). The CDR3 is 15 amino acids.

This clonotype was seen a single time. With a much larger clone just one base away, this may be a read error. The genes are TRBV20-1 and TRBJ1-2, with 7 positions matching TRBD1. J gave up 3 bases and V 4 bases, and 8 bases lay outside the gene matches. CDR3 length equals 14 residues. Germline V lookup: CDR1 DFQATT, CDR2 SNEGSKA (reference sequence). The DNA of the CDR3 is TGCAGTGCTAAAATTCCTCAGGGGGACTATGGCTACACCTTC. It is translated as CSAKIPQGDYGYTF.

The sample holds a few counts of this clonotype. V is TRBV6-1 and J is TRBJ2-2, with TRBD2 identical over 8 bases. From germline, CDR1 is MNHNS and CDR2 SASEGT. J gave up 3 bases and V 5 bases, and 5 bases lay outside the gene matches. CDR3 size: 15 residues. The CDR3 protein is CASSSGTRDTGELFF. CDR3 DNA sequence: TGTGCCAGCAGTAGCGGGACTAGAGACACCGGGGAGCTGTTTTTT.

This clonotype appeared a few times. CDR3 sequence reads: CASRPSLGPDTQYF. The CDR3 DNA reads TGTGCCAGCAGGCCATCACTGGGCCCAGATACGCAGTATTTT. V usage is TRBV6-1 and J usage is TRBJ2-3; D is uncertain. The V gene lost 6 bases and the J gene lost 4 bases, with 14 bases spanning the gap. Germline V gives CDR1 MNHNS, CDR2 SASEGT. The CDR3 runs to 14 residues.

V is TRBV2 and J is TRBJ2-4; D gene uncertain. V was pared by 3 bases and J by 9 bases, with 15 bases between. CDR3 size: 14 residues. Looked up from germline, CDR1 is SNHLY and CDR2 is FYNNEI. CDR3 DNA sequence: TGTGCCAGCAGTGAGGTTCCTGAAGGGCTCATTCAGTACTTC. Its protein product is CASSEVPEGLIQYF.

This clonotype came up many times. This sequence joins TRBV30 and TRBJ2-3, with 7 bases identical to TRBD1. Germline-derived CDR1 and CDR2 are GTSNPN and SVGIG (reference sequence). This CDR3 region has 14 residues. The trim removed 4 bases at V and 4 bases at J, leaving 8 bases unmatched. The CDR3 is CAWISKGAADTQYF. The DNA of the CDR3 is TGTGCCTGGATAAGTAAGGGGGCAGCAGATACGCAGTATTTT.

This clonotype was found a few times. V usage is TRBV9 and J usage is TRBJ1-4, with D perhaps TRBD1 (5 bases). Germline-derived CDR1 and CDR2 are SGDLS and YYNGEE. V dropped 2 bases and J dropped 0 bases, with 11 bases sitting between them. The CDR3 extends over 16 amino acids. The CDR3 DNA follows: TGTGCCAGCAGCGTTGGGACGCTTGCAACTAATGAAAAACTGTTTTTT. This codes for CASSVGTLATNEKLFF.

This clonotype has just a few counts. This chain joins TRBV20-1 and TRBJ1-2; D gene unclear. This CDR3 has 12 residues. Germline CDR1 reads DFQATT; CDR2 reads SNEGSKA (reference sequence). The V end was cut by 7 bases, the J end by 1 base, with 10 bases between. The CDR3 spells CSESGNNYGYTF. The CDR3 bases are TGCAGTGAAAGCGGGAATAACTATGGCTACACCTTC.

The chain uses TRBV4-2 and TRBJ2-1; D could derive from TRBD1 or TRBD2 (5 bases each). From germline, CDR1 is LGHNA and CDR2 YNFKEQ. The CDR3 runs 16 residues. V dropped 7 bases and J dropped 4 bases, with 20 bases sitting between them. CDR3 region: CASTPGDLGSYNEQFF. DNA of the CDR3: TGTGCCAGCACCCCTGGGGACCTGGGGTCTTACAATGAGCAGTTCTTC.

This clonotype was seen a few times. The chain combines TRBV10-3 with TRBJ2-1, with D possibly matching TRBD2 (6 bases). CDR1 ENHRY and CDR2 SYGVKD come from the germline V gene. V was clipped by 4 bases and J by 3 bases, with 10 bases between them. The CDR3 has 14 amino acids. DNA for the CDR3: TGTGCCATCAGTGTTGCGGGACTCTACAATGAGCAGTTCTTC. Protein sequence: CAISVAGLYNEQFF.

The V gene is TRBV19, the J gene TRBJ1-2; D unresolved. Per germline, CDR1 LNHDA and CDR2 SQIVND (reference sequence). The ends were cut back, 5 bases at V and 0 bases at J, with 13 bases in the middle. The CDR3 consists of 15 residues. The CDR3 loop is CASSPYRPPNYGYTF. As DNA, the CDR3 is TGTGCCAGTAGTCCTTACCGTCCCCCTAACTATGGCTACACCTTC.

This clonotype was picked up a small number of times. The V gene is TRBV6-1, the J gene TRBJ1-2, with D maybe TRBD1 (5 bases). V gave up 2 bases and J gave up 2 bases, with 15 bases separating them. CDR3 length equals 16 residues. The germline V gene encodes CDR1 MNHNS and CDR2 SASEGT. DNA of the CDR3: TGTGCCAGCAGTGAACTCGTTGTTAAGGGGAACTATGGCTACACCTTC. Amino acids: CASSELVVKGNYGYTF.

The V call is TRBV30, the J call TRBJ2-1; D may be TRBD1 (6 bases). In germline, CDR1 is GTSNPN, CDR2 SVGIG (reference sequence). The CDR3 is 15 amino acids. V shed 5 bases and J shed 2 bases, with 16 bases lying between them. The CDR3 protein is CAWAPRGDTYNEQFF. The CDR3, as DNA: TGTGCCTGGGCGCCCCGTGGGGACACCTACAATGAGCAGTTCTTC.

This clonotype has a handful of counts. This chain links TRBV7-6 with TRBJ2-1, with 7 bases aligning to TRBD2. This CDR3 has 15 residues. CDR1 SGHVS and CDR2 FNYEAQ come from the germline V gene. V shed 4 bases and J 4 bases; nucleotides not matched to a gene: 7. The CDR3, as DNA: TGTGCCAGCAGCTCCATAGCGGGCCCTTACAATGAGCAGTTCTTC. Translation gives CASSSIAGPYNEQFF.

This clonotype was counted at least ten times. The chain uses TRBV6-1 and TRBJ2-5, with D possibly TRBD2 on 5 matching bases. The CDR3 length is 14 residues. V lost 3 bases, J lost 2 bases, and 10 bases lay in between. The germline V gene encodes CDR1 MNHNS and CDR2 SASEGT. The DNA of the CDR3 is TGTGCCAGCAGTGACTCACTAGTTCAAGAGACCCAGTACTTC. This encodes CASSDSLVQETQYF.

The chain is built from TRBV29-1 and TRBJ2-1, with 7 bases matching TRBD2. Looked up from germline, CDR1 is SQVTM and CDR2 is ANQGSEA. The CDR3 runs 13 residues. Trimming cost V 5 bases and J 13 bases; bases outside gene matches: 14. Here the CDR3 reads CSVMGESGTVQFF. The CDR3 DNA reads TGCAGCGTTATGGGGGAAAGCGGGACTGTCCAGTTCTTC.

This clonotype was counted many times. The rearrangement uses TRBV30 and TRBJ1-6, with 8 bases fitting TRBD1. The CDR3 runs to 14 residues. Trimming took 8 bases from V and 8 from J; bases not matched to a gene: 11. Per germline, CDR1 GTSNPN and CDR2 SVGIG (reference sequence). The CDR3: CAQRRDRWDSPLHF. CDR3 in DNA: TGTGCCCAAAGACGGGACAGGTGGGATTCACCCCTCCACTTT.

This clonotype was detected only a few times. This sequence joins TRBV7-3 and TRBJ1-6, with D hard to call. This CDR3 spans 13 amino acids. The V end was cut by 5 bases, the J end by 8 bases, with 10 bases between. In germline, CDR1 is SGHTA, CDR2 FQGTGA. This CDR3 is CASSQTPDSPLHF. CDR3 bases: TGTGCCAGCAGCCAGACACCAGATTCACCCCTCCACTTT.